This T cell receptor beta chain derives from a study of T cells in Graves' hyperthyroidism and ophthalmopathy. General study findings and limits: A 13 V-J signature model discriminated ophthalmopathy versus stable hyperthyroidism.

Absence of ophthalmopathy progression within 18 months defined stable Graves' hyperthyroidism. Not enrolled were patients with uncontrolled infection, other autoimmune disease, pregnancy or lactation. TCR beta CDR3 regions were amplified from RNA transcripts. Using the HTBI primer set, a first-round RT-PCR was run on the TCR CDR3. A single record per CDR3 protein comes from TCRdb applying MiXCR to the multiplex PCR reads. The sample yields about 700,000 distinct CDR3 sequences, about 14% seen once. This clonotype was found many times. Its specificity is not known. Germline-derived CDR1 and CDR2 are SGHTA and FQGTGA. Trimming took 3 bases from V and 5 from J; bases not matched to a gene: 11. The CDR3 runs 17 residues.

This receptor was identified in a woman under 30 with Graves' hyperthyroidism. This chain joins TRBV7-3 and TRBJ2-1, with TRBD2 matching over 9 bases. The sequenced material came from blood. Written as DNA, the CDR3 is TGTGCCAGCAGCTTGGGGATAGCGGGAGACAGGAACAATGAGCAGTTCTTC. Translating gives CASSLGIAGDRNNEQFF.